Detailed here is one T cell receptor (beta chain). The antigen remains unidentified. For the second PCR, which ran for roughly 6 to 11 cycles, a sample-barcoded 5' primer and a J-beta primer mix were used. TCRdb re-called the 5' RACE reads through MiXCR, storing one row per CDR3 protein. The data contain hundreds of thousands of distinct CDR3 sequences, around 52% of them singletons. The sample is drawn from a study of blood T cells in healthy people across ages. Findings of the study overall: Underestimates were what the diversity estimates from one million T cells were considered to be. Whereas aged donors had fewer naive CD4+ cells, long-lived donors had more of them and higher diversity.

Material: blood. The receptor was isolated from a woman of 80 years or more in good health.

CDR3 in DNA: TGTGCCAGCAGACTCCCTGGGGCCAACGTCCTGACTTTC. Protein product: CASRLPGANVLTF. The chain links TRBV7-2 to TRBJ2-6, with D uncertain. Germline-derived CDR1 and CDR2 are SGHTA and FQGNSA. The germline V and J ends were trimmed by 6 bases and 2 bases, with 5 bases remaining between them. The CDR3 consists of 13 residues.